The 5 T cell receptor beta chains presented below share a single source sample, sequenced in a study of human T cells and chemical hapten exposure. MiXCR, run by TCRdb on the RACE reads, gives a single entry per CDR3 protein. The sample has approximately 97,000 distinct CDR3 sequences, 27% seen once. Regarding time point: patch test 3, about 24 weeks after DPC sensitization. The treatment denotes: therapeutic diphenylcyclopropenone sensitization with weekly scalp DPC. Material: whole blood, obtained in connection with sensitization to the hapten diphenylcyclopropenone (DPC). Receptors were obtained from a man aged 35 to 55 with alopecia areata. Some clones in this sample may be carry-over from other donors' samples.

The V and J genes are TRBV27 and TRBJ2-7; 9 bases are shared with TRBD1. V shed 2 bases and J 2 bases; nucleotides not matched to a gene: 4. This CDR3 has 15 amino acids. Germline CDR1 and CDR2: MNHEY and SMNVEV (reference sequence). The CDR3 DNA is TGTGCCAGCAGTTTAGCCGGGACAGGGACCTACGAGCAGTACTTC. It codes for CASSLAGTGTYEQYF.

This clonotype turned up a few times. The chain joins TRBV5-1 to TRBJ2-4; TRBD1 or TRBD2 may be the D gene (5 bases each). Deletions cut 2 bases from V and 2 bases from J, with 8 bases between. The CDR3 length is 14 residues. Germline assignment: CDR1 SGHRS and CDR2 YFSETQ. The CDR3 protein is CASSLGTSKNIQYF. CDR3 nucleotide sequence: TGCGCCAGCAGCTTAGGGACCTCCAAAAACATTCAGTACTTC.

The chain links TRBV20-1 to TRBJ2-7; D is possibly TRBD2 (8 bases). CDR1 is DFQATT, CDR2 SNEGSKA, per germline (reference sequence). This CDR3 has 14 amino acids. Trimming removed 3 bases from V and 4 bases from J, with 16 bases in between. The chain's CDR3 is CSASREGASYEQYF. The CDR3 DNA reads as TGCAGTGCTAGCCGGGAGGGGGCCTCTTACGAGCAGTACTTC.

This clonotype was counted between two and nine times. Here the CDR3 reads CASSPQANSNQPQHF. As DNA, the CDR3 is TGTGCCAGCAGCCCACAGGCGAATAGCAATCAGCCCCAGCATTTT. The J gene is TRBJ1-5, the V gene TRBV12-3 or TRBV12-4, with a tentative D call TRBD1 (5 bases). The CDR3 sequence is 15 residues long. Trimming removed 6 bases from V and 0 bases from J, with 12 bases in between.

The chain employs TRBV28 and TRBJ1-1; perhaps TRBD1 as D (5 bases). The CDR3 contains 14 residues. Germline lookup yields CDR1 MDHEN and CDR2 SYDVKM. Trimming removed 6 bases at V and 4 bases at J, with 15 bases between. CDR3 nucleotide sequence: TGTGCCAGCAGACTGACAGCTAGGGCCACTGAAGCTTTCTTT. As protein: CASRLTARATEAFF. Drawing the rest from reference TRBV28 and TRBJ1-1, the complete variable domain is DVKVTQSSRYLVKRTGEKVFLECVQDMDHENMFWYRQDPGLGLRLIYFSYDVKMKEKGDIPEGYSVSREKKERFSLILESASTNQTSMYLCASRLTARATEAFFGQGTRLTVV.